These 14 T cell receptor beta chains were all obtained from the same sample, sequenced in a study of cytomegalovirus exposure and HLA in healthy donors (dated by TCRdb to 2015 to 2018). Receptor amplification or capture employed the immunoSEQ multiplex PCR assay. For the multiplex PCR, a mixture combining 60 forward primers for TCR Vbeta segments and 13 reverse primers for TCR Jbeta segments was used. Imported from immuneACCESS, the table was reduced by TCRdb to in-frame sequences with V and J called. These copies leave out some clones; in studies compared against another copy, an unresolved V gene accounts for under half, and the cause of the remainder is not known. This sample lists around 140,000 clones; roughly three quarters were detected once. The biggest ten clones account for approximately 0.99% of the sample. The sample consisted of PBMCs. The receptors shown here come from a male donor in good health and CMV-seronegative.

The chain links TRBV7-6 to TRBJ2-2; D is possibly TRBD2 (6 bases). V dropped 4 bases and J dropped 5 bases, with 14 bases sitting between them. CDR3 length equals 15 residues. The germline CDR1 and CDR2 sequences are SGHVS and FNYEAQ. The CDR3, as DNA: TGTGCCAGCAGCTCGGCCGCGGGGTGGACCGGGGAGCTGTTTTTT. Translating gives CASSSAAGWTGELFF.

CDR3: CASSVNSGGARDIQYF. The CDR3, as DNA: TGTGCCAGCAGCGTAAATAGCGGGGGGGCCAGGGACATTCAGTACTTC. The chain combines TRBV9 with TRBJ2-4; TRBD2 agrees at 11 bases. With 1 base clipped from V and 8 bases from J, the junction kept 8 bases outside the gene matches. CDR3 length: 16 amino acids. Germline values: CDR1 SGDLS, CDR2 YYNGEE.

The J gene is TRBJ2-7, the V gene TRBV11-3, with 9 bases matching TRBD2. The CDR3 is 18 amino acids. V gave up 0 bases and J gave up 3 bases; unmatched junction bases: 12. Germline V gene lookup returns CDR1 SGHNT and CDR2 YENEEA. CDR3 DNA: TGTGCCAGCAGCTTAGATTTCACAGCGGGGGGCAGAAACTACGAGCAGTACTTC. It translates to CASSLDFTAGGRNYEQYF.

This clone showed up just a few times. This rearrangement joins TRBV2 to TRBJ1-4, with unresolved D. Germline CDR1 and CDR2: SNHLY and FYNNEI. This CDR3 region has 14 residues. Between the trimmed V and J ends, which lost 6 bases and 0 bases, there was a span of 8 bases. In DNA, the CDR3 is TGTGCCAGCAGGGTCCGAGCAACTAATGAAAAACTGTTTTTT. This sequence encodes CASRVRATNEKLFF.

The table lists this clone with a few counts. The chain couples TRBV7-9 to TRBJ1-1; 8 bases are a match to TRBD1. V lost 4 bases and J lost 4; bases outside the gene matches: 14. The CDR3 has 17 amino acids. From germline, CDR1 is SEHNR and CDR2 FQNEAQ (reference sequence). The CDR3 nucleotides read TGTGCCAGCAGCTCCAATCCGATCTTACAGGGGGGCACTGAAGCTTTCTTT. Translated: CASSSNPILQGGTEAFF.

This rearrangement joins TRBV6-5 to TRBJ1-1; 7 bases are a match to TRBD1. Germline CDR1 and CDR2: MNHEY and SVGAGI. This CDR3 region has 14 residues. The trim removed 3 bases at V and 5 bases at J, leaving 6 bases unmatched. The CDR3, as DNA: TGTGCCAGCAGTTATATGGGCAGGGGGACTGAAGCTTTCTTT. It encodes CASSYMGRGTEAFF.

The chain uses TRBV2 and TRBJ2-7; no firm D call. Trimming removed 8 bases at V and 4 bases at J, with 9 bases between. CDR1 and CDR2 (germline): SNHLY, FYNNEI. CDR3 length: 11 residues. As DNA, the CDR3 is TGTGCCAGCTACGCTGAGTACGAGCAGTACTTC. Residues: CASYAEYEQYF.

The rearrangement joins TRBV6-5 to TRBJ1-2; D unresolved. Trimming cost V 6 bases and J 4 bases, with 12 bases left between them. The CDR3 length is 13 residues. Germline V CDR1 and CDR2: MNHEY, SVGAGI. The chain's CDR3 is CASSPTGLYGYTF. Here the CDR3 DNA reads TGTGCCAGCAGCCCCACCGGACTCTATGGCTACACCTTC.

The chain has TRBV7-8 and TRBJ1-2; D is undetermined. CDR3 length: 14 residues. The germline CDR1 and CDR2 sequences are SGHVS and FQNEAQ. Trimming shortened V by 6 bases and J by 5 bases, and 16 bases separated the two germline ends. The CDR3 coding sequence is TGTGCCAGCAGTTTTAGGAGGGAAACGTATGGCTACACCTTC. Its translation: CASSFRRETYGYTF.

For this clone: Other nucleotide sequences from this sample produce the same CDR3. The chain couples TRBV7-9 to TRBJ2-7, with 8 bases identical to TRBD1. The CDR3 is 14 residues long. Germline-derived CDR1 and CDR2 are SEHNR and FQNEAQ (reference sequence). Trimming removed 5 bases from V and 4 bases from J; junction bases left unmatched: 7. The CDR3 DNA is TGTGCCAGCAGCCGACCCGACAGGGGTTACGAGCAGTACTTC. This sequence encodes CASSRPDRGYEQYF.

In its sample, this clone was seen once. The CDR3 sequence: CASRGQKYEQYF. In DNA form, the CDR3 reads TGTGCCAGCAGGGGACAGAAATACGAGCAGTACTTC. V usage is TRBV6-1 and J usage is TRBJ2-5, with TRBD1 identical over 7 bases. The J call may be mistaken, given a closer DNA end match to TRBJ2-7. Germline CDR1 reads MNHNS; CDR2 reads SASEGT. This CDR3 has 12 amino acids.

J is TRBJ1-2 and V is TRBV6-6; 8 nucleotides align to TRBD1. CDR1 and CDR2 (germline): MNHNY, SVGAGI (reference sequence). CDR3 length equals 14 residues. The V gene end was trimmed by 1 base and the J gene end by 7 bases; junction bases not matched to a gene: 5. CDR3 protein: CASSYWQGATGYTF. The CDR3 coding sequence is TGTGCCAGCAGTTACTGGCAGGGGGCGACTGGCTACACCTTC.

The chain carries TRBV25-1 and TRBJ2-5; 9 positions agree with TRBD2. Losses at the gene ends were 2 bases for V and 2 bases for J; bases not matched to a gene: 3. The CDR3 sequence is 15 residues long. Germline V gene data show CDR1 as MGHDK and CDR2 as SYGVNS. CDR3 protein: CASSELSGGQETQYF. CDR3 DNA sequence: TGTGCCAGCAGTGAACTGAGCGGGGGGCAAGAGACCCAGTACTTC.

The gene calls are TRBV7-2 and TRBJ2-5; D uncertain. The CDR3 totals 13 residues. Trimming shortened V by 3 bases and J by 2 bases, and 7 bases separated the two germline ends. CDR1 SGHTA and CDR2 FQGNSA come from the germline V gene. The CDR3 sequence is CASSFDTQETQYF. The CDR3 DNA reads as TGTGCCAGCAGCTTCGACACTCAAGAGACCCAGTACTTC.